This T cell receptor (beta chain) was retrieved from a study of neoadjuvant anti-PD-1 for oral cavity cancer. Of note for this clone: Its antigen is not known.

Profiling relied on immunoSEQ multiplex PCR, and the TCRdb table lists in-frame clones only, not all of them. Here the sample spans some 14,000 clones, less than 75% being singletons. Time point denoted: after neoadjuvant nivolumab, at surgical resection. Whole-study results and caveats: After neoadjuvant nivolumab, PBMC T cell clonality was significantly higher in non-responders than responders. TCR analyses covered only a few patients per response group.

The source was PBMCs, collected after nivolumab (anti-PD-1) treatment. This receptor was identified in a person aged 35-79 years with oral cavity squamous cell carcinoma.

The CDR3 sequence is CASSLIRTPRGTEAFF. The CDR3 DNA reads as TGTGCCAGCAGCTTAATAAGGACACCCCGAGGGACTGAAGCTTTCTTT. The V and J genes are TRBV11-2 and TRBJ1-1, with a possible D match to TRBD1 (5 bases). CDR3 length equals 16 residues. Trimming took off 2 bases at V and 5 bases at J, with 18 bases between the two ends. Germline CDR1 reads SGHAT; CDR2 reads FQNNGV.